The 17 T cell receptor beta chains given below trace back to one sample, sequenced in a study of shared clonotypes between healthy human individuals. Sequencing used immunoSEQ multiplex PCR; TCRdb keeps in-frame clones, though not all of them. The table lists about 2.1 million clones, 85% to 95% of them singletons. It was CD45RO-negative cells, positively selected for CCR7, that made up naive CD8 cells, with terminally differentiated effector memory CD45RA+ cells excluded. Sequencing was performed on naive CD8+ T cells from PBMCs. These receptors were obtained from a man between 18 and 29 years old in good health. Some clones in this sample may be carry-over from other donors' samples.

V and J are TRBV5-6 and TRBJ1-5; the D gene is possibly TRBD1 (5 bases). The CDR3 loop spans 15 amino acids. V shed 0 bases and J shed 3 bases, with 10 bases lying between them. Germline V CDR1 and CDR2: SGHDT, YYEEEE. The CDR3 DNA sequence: TGTGCCAGCAGCTTGGGGGCAGGGATCAATCAGCCCCAGCATTTT. Translation gives CASSLGAGINQPQHF.

J is TRBJ1-1 and V is TRBV27; a possible D gene is TRBD1 (6 bases). Germline CDR1 MNHEY, CDR2 SMNVEV (reference sequence). This CDR3 is built from 15 residues. V lost 1 base, J lost 1 base, and 10 bases lay in between. CDR3 loop: CASSLWGRGNTEAFF. CDR3 sequence (DNA): TGTGCCAGCAGTTTATGGGGCAGGGGGAACACTGAAGCTTTCTTT.

This chain connects TRBV27 to TRBJ1-5, with D tentatively TRBD1 (6 bases). Germline values: CDR1 MNHEY, CDR2 SMNVEV (reference sequence). Trimming took 6 bases from V and 7 from J, leaving 16 bases between them. This CDR3 has 14 residues. CDR3 bases: TGTGCCAGCAGCCCAAACAGGGTCGGACAGCCCCAGCATTTT. Translation gives CASSPNRVGQPQHF.

The genes are TRBV19 and TRBJ2-7, with TRBD1 matching over 7 bases. The CDR3 is 14 amino acids. V was clipped by 6 bases and J by 2 bases; unmatched bases: 7. Germline loops: CDR1 LNHDA, CDR2 SQIVND (reference sequence). CDR3: CASSKQGTPYEQYF. The CDR3 DNA is TGTGCCAGTAGCAAACAGGGGACCCCCTACGAGCAGTACTTC.

V is TRBV30 and J is TRBJ1-6; D is perhaps TRBD1 (5 bases). The ends were cut back, 0 bases at V and 10 bases at J, with 16 bases in the middle. Germline values: CDR1 GTSNPN, CDR2 SVGIG (reference sequence). The CDR3 has 15 amino acids. Here the CDR3 reads CAWSVRGRVHSPLHF. Written as DNA, the CDR3 is TGTGCCTGGAGTGTACGAGGCAGGGTCCACTCACCCCTCCACTTT. Using reference TRBV30 and TRBJ1-6 for the parts outside the CDR3, the full variable domain is SQTIHQWPATLVQPVGSPLSLECTVEGTSNPNLYWYRQAAGRGLQLLFYSVGIGQISSEVPQNLSASRPQDRQFILSSKKLLLSDSGFYLCAWSVRGRVHSPLHFGNGTRLTVT.

The gene calls are TRBV6-1 and TRBJ2-2; D is undetermined. Looked up from germline, CDR1 is MNHNS and CDR2 is SASEGT. The length of the CDR3 is 12 residues. Trimming took off 7 bases at V and 5 bases at J, with 8 bases between the two ends. Here the CDR3 DNA reads TGTGCCAGCAATGGTAGGACCGGGGAGCTGTTTTTT. Its protein is CASNGRTGELFF.

The V gene is TRBV19, the J gene TRBJ2-3; TRBD1 agrees at 9 bases. The germline V gene has CDR1 LNHDA and CDR2 SQIVND (reference sequence). CDR3 length: 15 amino acids. After removal of 4 bases from V and 1 base from J, the junction contained 3 bases not matched to a gene. The CDR3: CASSKQGAGTDTQYF. In DNA form, the CDR3 reads TGTGCCAGTAGTAAACAGGGGGCGGGCACAGATACGCAGTATTTT.

The chain combines TRBV30 with TRBJ2-7, with 11 bases lining up with TRBD1. This CDR3 spans 14 amino acids. V shed 3 bases, J shed 3 bases, and the junction held 4 bases outside the gene matches. CDR1 and CDR2 (germline): GTSNPN, SVGIG (reference sequence). The CDR3 sequence: CAWRGGTGGYEQYF. CDR3 coding DNA: TGTGCCTGGAGGGGGGGGACAGGGGGCTACGAGCAGTACTTC.

This rearrangement joins TRBV6-5 to TRBJ2-2; no firm D call. Germline CDR1 MNHEY, CDR2 SVGAGI. The CDR3 length is 13 residues. Deletions cut 2 bases from V and 8 bases from J, with 9 bases between. The CDR3 sequence: CASSYKLQGELFF. The CDR3 region has the DNA TGTGCCAGCAGTTACAAGCTCCAAGGGGAGCTGTTTTTT.

This sequence joins TRBV28 and TRBJ2-1; 8 bases match TRBD2. Per germline, CDR1 MDHEN and CDR2 SYDVKM. The ends lost 6 bases at V and 6 bases at J; junction bases unmatched: 10. The CDR3 covers 15 residues. CDR3 nucleotides: TGTGCCAGCAGCCCGCCCGGGACTAGTATCAATGAGCAGTTCTTC. It translates to CASSPPGTSINEQFF. The full variable domain, rest sourced from reference TRBV28 and TRBJ2-1, is DVKVTQSSRYLVKRTGEKVFLECVQDMDHENMFWYRQDPGLGLRLIYFSYDVKMKEKGDIPEGYSVSREKKERFSLILESASTNQTSMYLCASSPPGTSINEQFFGPGTRLTVL.

The V gene is TRBV2, the J gene TRBJ2-5, with a tentative D call TRBD1 (5 bases). Germline loops: CDR1 SNHLY, CDR2 FYNNEI. The CDR3 extends over 16 amino acids. V was cut by 1 base and J by 5 bases, with 17 bases left in between. The CDR3 nucleotides are TGTGCCAGCAGTGAAGGGGGCAGTGGGTTTGGGGAGACCCAGTACTTC. Its translation: CASSEGGSGFGETQYF.

V usage is TRBV27 and J usage is TRBJ1-5, with a weak D call TRBD1 (6 bases). This CDR3 contains 14 residues. Trimming left V 6 bases short and J 5 bases short, with 14 bases between. Germline V CDR1 and CDR2: MNHEY, SMNVEV (reference sequence). This CDR3 reads CASRPGVGHQPQHF. DNA of the CDR3: TGTGCCAGCAGACCAGGGGTTGGCCATCAGCCCCAGCATTTT.

The chain has TRBV7-2 and TRBJ2-7; D is possibly TRBD1 (6 bases). CDR1 is SGHTA and CDR2 is FQGNSA in the germline V gene. Trimming pared 3 bases from V and 0 bases from J, leaving 15 bases between. The CDR3 spans 16 residues. The CDR3 DNA sequence: TGTGCCAGCAGCTTCCGGACAGTGGGGAGCTCCTACGAGCAGTACTTC. It specifies CASSFRTVGSSYEQYF.

The chain joins TRBV2 to TRBJ2-7, with D maybe TRBD1 (5 bases). CDR3 size: 15 residues. Germline CDR1 SNHLY, CDR2 FYNNEI. V was trimmed by 6 bases and J by 0 bases, leaving 15 bases between them. The CDR3 is CASRYRQHLSYEQYF. In nucleotides, the CDR3 is TGTGCCAGCAGGTACCGACAGCACCTCTCCTACGAGCAGTACTTC.

This clone is a singleton in its sample. The chain links TRBV9 to TRBJ2-7; tentative D call: TRBD2 (6 bases). Trimming pared 0 bases from V and 4 bases from J, leaving 14 bases between. CDR1 and CDR2 from the germline V gene are SGDLS and YYNGEE. This CDR3 spans 15 amino acids. CDR3 in amino acids: CASSVVAGSGYEQYF. The CDR3 DNA sequence: TGTGCCAGCAGCGTAGTTGCGGGATCGGGATACGAGCAGTACTTC.

V and J are TRBV6-5 and TRBJ2-1; TRBD2 matches 9 bases. Germline V CDR1 and CDR2: MNHEY, SVGAGI. CDR3 length equals 15 residues. The J segment lost 5 bases and the V segment lost 2 bases, leaving 4 bases of the junction unmatched. This CDR3 is CASSYRLAGNNEQFF. In DNA form, the CDR3 reads TGTGCCAGCAGTTACAGGCTAGCGGGAAACAATGAGCAGTTCTTC.

The chain is built from TRBV27 and TRBJ2-7; 8 bases line up with TRBD2. This CDR3 has 15 residues. The V gene end was trimmed by 6 bases and the J gene end by 1 base; junction bases not matched to a gene: 8. Germline loops: CDR1 MNHEY, CDR2 SMNVEV (reference sequence). The CDR3 coding sequence is TGTGCCAGCAGGTTGGTTGGACTAGCATCCTACGAGCAGTACTTC. The encoded protein is CASRLVGLASYEQYF.